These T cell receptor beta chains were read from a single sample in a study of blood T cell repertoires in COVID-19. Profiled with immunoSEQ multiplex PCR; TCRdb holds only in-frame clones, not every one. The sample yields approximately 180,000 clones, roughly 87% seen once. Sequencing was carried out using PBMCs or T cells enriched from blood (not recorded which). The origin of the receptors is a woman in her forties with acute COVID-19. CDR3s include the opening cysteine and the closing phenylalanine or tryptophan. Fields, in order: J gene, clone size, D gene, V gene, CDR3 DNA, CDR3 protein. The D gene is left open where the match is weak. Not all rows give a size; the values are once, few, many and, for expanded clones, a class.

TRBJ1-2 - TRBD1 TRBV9 TGTGCCAGCAGCGGACGGACAGGGCGGGACTATGGCTACACCTTC CASSGRTGRDYGYTF
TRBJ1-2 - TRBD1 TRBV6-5 TGTGCCAGCACCAAAAGGAACAGGGGGAACTATGGCTACACCTTC CASTKRNRGNYGYTF
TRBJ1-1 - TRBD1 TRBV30 TGTGCCTGGTCCAACAGGGGGCGTGGGGTTTACCCCAGCACTGAAGCTTTCTTT CAWSNRGRGVYPSTEAFF
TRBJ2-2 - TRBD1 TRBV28 TGTGCCAGCAGCCCTTATTGGAAGACAGGGGCAAACACCGGGGAGCTGTTTTTT CASSPYWKTGANTGELFF
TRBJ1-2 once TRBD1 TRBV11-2 TGTGCCAGCAGCTTAGTTGACAGGGGCTATGGCTACACCTTC CASSLVDRGYGYTF
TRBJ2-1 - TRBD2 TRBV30 TGTGCCTGGAGTATTCGCGGGGGCTACAATGAGCAGTTCTTC CAWSIRGGYNEQFF
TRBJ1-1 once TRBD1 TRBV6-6 TGTGCCAGCACCTACGGGACAGTAAGGCTTGAAGCTTTCTTT CASTYGTVRLEAFF
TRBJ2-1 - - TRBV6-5 TGTGCCGGGGGCGGACAGTTCTACAATGAGCAGTTCTTC CAGGGQFYNEQFF
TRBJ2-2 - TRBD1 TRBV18 TGTGCCAGCTCACAAACGGGACAGGGGGTCACCGGGGAGCTGTTTTTT CASSQTGQGVTGELFF
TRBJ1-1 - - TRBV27 TGTGCCAGCAGTTTCGGGTCCCGGCGGAACACTGAAGCTTTCTTT CASSFGSRRNTEAFF
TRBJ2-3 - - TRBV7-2 TGTGCCAGCACCGCAACCGGGACTAGCACAGATACGCAGTATTTT CASTATGTSTDTQYF
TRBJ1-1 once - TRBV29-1 TGCAGCGTTGGGGAAGGGAGAGGTGAAGCTTTCTTT CSVGEGRGEAFF